This passage covers 29 T cell receptor beta chains from one sample sequenced in a study of identical twins. TCRdb reanalysed the 5' RACE reads using MiXCR and keeps one entry per CDR3 protein. The data show some 710,000 distinct CDR3 sequences, 5.5% to 7.5% seen once. Sequencing was performed on naive T cells sorted from blood. The receptors derive from a young man in good health.

The table lists this clonotype with many counts. This chain uses TRBV20-1 with TRBJ2-7; 7 bases are a match to TRBD1. With V trimmed by 0 bases and J by 1 base, 3 bases remained unmatched. The CDR3 consists of 14 residues. CDR1 is DFQATT, CDR2 SNEGSKA, per germline (reference sequence). The CDR3 spells CSAREPGQSYEQYF. As DNA, the CDR3 is TGCAGTGCTAGAGAGCCGGGACAGTCCTACGAGCAGTACTTC.

This clonotype was picked up a small number of times. This rearrangement joins TRBV15 to TRBJ2-1; 12 nucleotides match TRBD2. The CDR3 consists of 16 residues. V dropped 0 bases and J dropped 4; count of bases not matched to a gene: 1. From germline, CDR1 is LNHNV and CDR2 YYDKDF (reference sequence). The chain's CDR3 is CATSREGLAGYNEQFF. The CDR3 DNA reads as TGTGCCACCAGCAGAGAAGGACTAGCGGGGTACAATGAGCAGTTCTTC.

In its sample, this clonotype was seen a few times. The chain has TRBV6-1 and TRBJ2-7; D is unresolved. Germline-derived CDR1 and CDR2 are MNHNS and SASEGT. Trimming left V 10 bases short and J 3 bases short, with 16 bases between. This CDR3 is built from 13 residues. CDR3 in amino acids: CATGTVAGYEQYV. CDR3 bases: TGTGCCACCGGAACCGTGGCTGGCTACGAGCAGTACGTC.

There are a few counts of this clonotype. The V gene is TRBV7-3, the J gene TRBJ2-1, with D possibly TRBD1 on 6 matching bases. This CDR3 region has 13 residues. Germline V CDR1 and CDR2: SGHTA, FQGTGA. V was pared by 5 bases and J by 10 bases, with 15 bases between. The CDR3 DNA reads as TGTGCCAGCAGCGCCCACAGGGCGAACGAGCAGTTCTTC. Translation: CASSAHRANEQFF. The entire variable domain, with the rest obtained from reference TRBV7-3 and TRBJ2-1, is as follows: GAGVSQTPSNKVTEKGKYVELRCDPISGHTALYWYRQSLGQGPEFLIYFQGTGAADDSGLPNDRFFAVRPEGSVSTLKIQRTERGDSAVYLCASSAHRANEQFFGPGTRLTVL.

This clonotype was picked up many times. DNA of the CDR3: TGCAGTGCTAGTGACGGGAGGAGGATAGGTGAGCAGTTCTTC. Translating gives CSASDGRRIGEQFF. The chain links TRBV20-1 to TRBJ2-1; TRBD2 agrees at 7 bases. V shed 3 bases and J 9 bases; nucleotides not matched to a gene: 11. Looked up from germline, CDR1 is DFQATT and CDR2 is SNEGSKA (reference sequence). The CDR3 length is 14 residues.

This clonotype was detected many times. This chain links TRBV4-3 with TRBJ1-2, with D possibly being TRBD1 (5 bases). V lost 0 bases to trimming and J lost 4 bases, with 12 bases between them. The CDR3 loop spans 15 amino acids. Per germline, CDR1 LGHNA and CDR2 YSLEER. The CDR3 DNA sequence: TGCGCCAGCAGCCAAGAGGCGCAGGGTGCCTATGGCTACACCTTC. Translating it yields CASSQEAQGAYGYTF.

The J gene is TRBJ2-7, the V gene TRBV28; 9 bases fit TRBD1. With 6 bases clipped from V and 4 bases from J, the junction kept 7 bases outside the gene matches. Germline CDR1 is MDHEN and CDR2 is SYDVKM. This CDR3 comprises 14 residues. For the CDR3, the DNA is TGTGCCAGCAGGGGACAGGGAGAATGGTACGAGCAGTACTTC. Protein: CASRGQGEWYEQYF.

This clonotype showed up just a few times. The J gene is TRBJ2-7, the V gene TRBV20-1; no reliable D call. The CDR3 runs 11 residues. CDR1 is DFQATT, CDR2 SNEGSKA, per germline (reference sequence). The ends were cut back, 6 bases at V and 4 bases at J, with 10 bases in the middle. The CDR3 here is CSAKDGYEQYV. DNA for the CDR3: TGCAGTGCGAAGGACGGTTACGAGCAGTACGTC.

The J gene is TRBJ1-5, the V gene TRBV5-1; D remains unclear. This CDR3 comprises 13 residues. CDR1 is SGHRS and CDR2 is YFSETQ in the germline V gene. Trimming pared 0 bases from V and 7 bases from J, leaving 8 bases between. In DNA form, the CDR3 reads TGCGCCAGCAGCTTGGATCTCGCACAGCCCCAGCATTTT. This codes for CASSLDLAQPQHF.

This clonotype appeared many times. The J gene is TRBJ2-1, the V gene TRBV29-1; no definite D call. CDR3 size: 13 residues. The V gene lost 4 bases and the J gene lost 1 base, with 8 bases spanning the gap. Germline V CDR1 and CDR2: SQVTM, ANQGSEA. The CDR3 coding sequence is TGCAGCGTTGGGGTTCGTTCCTACAATGAGCAGTTCTTC. It is translated as CSVGVRSYNEQFF.

Only a few counts were recorded for this clonotype. The rearrangement links TRBV5-1 to TRBJ2-7; weak D call: TRBD1 (6 bases). Trimming took off 0 bases at V and 5 bases at J, with 15 bases between the two ends. Germline V lookup: CDR1 SGHRS, CDR2 YFSETQ. The CDR3 is made up of 15 amino acids. The CDR3 DNA sequence: TGCGCCAGCAGCTTGGGATCGGACAGCATCCACGAGCAGTACGTC. It codes for CASSLGSDSIHEQYV.

This clonotype was seen a few times. The genes are TRBV6-1 and TRBJ2-7; 7 bases fit TRBD2. Germline V CDR1 and CDR2: MNHNS, SASEGT. CDR3 length: 17 amino acids. With V trimmed by 5 bases and J by 4 bases, 17 bases remained unmatched. CDR3 in DNA: TGTGCCAGCAGTAAGCACCCCCCGGGGGGACGGATATACGAGCAGTACGTC. This codes for CASSKHPPGGRIYEQYV.

This clonotype was counted many times. The chain recombines TRBV12-3 or TRBV12-4 with TRBJ1-1; 8 nucleotides align to TRBD1. This CDR3 contains 14 residues. Trimming cost V 7 bases and J 10 bases; bases outside gene matches: 14. This CDR3 reads CASTLDRGIYGAFF. The CDR3 DNA is TGTGCCAGCACCTTAGACAGGGGAATATACGGAGCTTTCTTT.

A few counts support this clonotype. The rearrangement joins TRBV5-5 to TRBJ2-5; a possible D gene is TRBD1 (5 bases). The germline V and J ends were trimmed by 4 bases and 3 bases, with 13 bases remaining between them. The germline V gene has CDR1 SGHKS and CDR2 YYEKEE (reference sequence). The CDR3 runs 14 residues. CDR3 residues: CASSGARHEETQYF. In DNA form, the CDR3 reads TGTGCCAGCAGCGGGGCGAGGCACGAAGAGACCCAGTACTTC.

The chain has TRBV5-1 and TRBJ1-5; D remains ambiguous. CDR1 is SGHRS, CDR2 YFSETQ, per germline. The CDR3 spans 14 residues. V was shortened by 1 base and J by 3 bases, with 8 bases between the two germline ends. CDR3 in amino acids: CASSLNGDNQPQHF. CDR3 nucleotide sequence: TGCGCCAGCAGCTTGAACGGTGACAATCAGCCCCAGCATTTT. Variable domain in full (rest from reference TRBV5-1 and TRBJ1-5): KAGVTQTPRYLIKTRGQQVTLSCSPISGHRSVSWYQQTPGQGLQFLFEYFSETQRNKGNFPGRFSGRQFSNSRSEMNVSTLELGDSALYLCASSLNGDNQPQHFGDGTRLSIL.

This clonotype was counted between two and nine times. This rearrangement joins TRBV4-3 to TRBJ2-7; 8 bases fit TRBD1. This CDR3 is 17 amino acids long. V lost 0 bases, J lost 1 base, and 8 bases stayed unmatched. CDR1 is LGHNA, CDR2 YSLEER, per germline. DNA of the CDR3: TGCGCCAGCAGCCAAGATGGAGTGGGACAGGTGTCCTACGAGCAGTACTTC. Protein product: CASSQDGVGQVSYEQYF.

V gene TRBV4-3 combines with J gene TRBJ2-3, with D possibly TRBD2 on 5 matching bases. The CDR3 sequence is 16 residues long. CDR1 LGHNA and CDR2 YSLEER come from the germline V gene. V lost 0 bases, J lost 1 base, and 11 bases lay in between. The CDR3 bases are TGCGCCAGCAGCCAAGATCAATGGACTGGCACAGATACGCAGTATTTT. This gives the protein CASSQDQWTGTDTQYF.

This clonotype was picked up many times. The V call is TRBV20-1, the J call TRBJ2-3, with 7 bases aligning to TRBD2. V lost 6 bases and J lost 0; bases outside the gene matches: 9. Germline CDR1 DFQATT, CDR2 SNEGSKA (reference sequence). This CDR3 is 15 amino acids long. In DNA, the CDR3 is TGCAGTGCAATCGGGACTACCACTAGCACAGATACGCAGTATTTT. It is translated as CSAIGTTTSTDTQYF.

This clonotype was observed at least ten times. The J gene is TRBJ1-3, the V gene TRBV29-1, with no clear D. The germline CDR1 and CDR2 sequences are SQVTM and ANQGSEA. CDR3 length equals 16 residues. V lost 2 bases and J 0 bases, leaving 14 bases between the germline ends. The CDR3 DNA sequence: TGCAGCGTTGAACTAGGAGGAACTCACTCTGGAAACACCATATATTTT. Amino acid sequence: CSVELGGTHSGNTIYF. Full variable domain (missing parts from reference TRBV29-1 and TRBJ1-3): SAVISQKPSRDICQRGTSLTIQCQVDSQVTMMFWYRQQPGQSLTLIATANQGSEATYESGFVIDKFPISRPNLTFSTLTVSNMSPEDSSIYLCSVELGGTHSGNTIYFGEGSWLTVV.

This clonotype was seen a handful of times. The rearrangement joins TRBV11-3 to TRBJ2-7, with 9 nucleotides matching TRBD1. The CDR3 spans 15 residues. The ends lost 1 base at V and 3 bases at J; junction bases unmatched: 4. Per germline, CDR1 SGHNT and CDR2 YENEEA. The CDR3 loop is CASSLAGQGFYEQYV. CDR3 in DNA: TGTGCCAGCAGCTTAGCGGGACAGGGCTTCTACGAGCAGTACGTC.

Only a few counts were recorded for this clonotype. This chain joins TRBV5-4 and TRBJ2-7; D remains ambiguous. The CDR3 loop spans 12 amino acids. Germline lookup yields CDR1 SGHNT and CDR2 YYREEE (reference sequence). V was shortened by 0 bases and J by 11 bases, with 12 bases between the two germline ends. The DNA for the CDR3 is TGTGCCAGCAGCTTGGGACACGGAACTGAGTACGTC. It is translated as CASSLGHGTEYV.

This clonotype was found many times. V gene TRBV20-1 combines with J gene TRBJ1-1; the D gene is possibly TRBD1 (5 bases). In germline, CDR1 is DFQATT, CDR2 SNEGSKA (reference sequence). This CDR3 spans 13 amino acids. V was cut by 5 bases and J by 3 bases, with 13 bases left in between. The CDR3 coding sequence is TGCAGTGCTCCCGGGGGACGGCACACTGAAGCTTTCTTT. This encodes CSAPGGRHTEAFF.

The chain carries TRBV20-1 and TRBJ2-7; a weak D match, TRBD1 (5 bases). The V and J ends lost 0 bases and 6 bases respectively, with 15 bases between them. CDR3 size: 14 residues. CDR1 and CDR2 from the germline V gene are DFQATT and SNEGSKA (reference sequence). The CDR3 nucleotides are TGCAGTGCTAGAGATCGGCAAGGGGTCGGCGAGCAGTACTTC. This sequence encodes CSARDRQGVGEQYF.

There are many counts of this clonotype. The V and J genes are TRBV10-2 and TRBJ2-3; 7 bases align to TRBD2. Germline V CDR1 and CDR2: WSHSY, SAAADI. V lost 3 bases and J lost 6; bases outside the gene matches: 9. The length of the CDR3 is 15 residues. CDR3 in amino acids: CASSDRLALRDTQYF. CDR3 bases: TGCGCCAGCAGTGACCGACTAGCATTACGGGATACGCAGTATTTT.

The chain carries TRBV6-1 and TRBJ1-2; D is unclear. This CDR3 is built from 17 residues. CDR1 is MNHNS and CDR2 is SASEGT in the germline V gene. The V and J ends lost 6 bases and 1 base respectively, with 21 bases between them. The CDR3 here is CASSLLGRQRLNYGYTF. Written as DNA, the CDR3 is TGTGCCAGCAGCTTGTTAGGTCGGCAAAGGCTTAACTATGGCTACACCTTC.

This clonotype was seen ten or more times. CDR3: CASSQAGYEQYF. CDR3 DNA sequence: TGTGCCAGCAGCCAGGCGGGATACGAGCAGTACTTC. The chain recombines TRBV7-2 with TRBJ2-7, with D possibly being TRBD2 (6 bases). This CDR3 spans 12 amino acids. Germline V lookup: CDR1 SGHTA, CDR2 FQGNSA. Trimming left V 5 bases short and J 4 bases short, with 9 bases between. The whole variable domain, remainder taken from reference TRBV7-2 and TRBJ2-7, is GAGVSQSPSNKVTEKGKDVELRCDPISGHTALYWYRQSLGQGLEFLIYFQGNSAPDKSGLPSDRFSAERTGGSVSTLTIQRTQQEDSAVYLCASSQAGYEQYFGPGTRLTVT.

This clonotype was observed at least ten times. The V call is TRBV12-3 or TRBV12-4, the J call TRBJ2-1; tentatively, D is TRBD2 (5 bases). Trimming removed 3 bases at V and 7 bases at J, with 16 bases between. CDR3 size: 15 residues. The chain's CDR3 is CASSFVGMRRNEQFF. As DNA, the CDR3 is TGTGCCAGCAGTTTTGTAGGGATGCGGAGGAATGAGCAGTTCTTC.

The V gene is TRBV5-6, the J gene TRBJ2-5; TRBD1 aligns across 10 bases. J was trimmed by 3 bases and V by 2 bases; bases with no gene match: 7. This CDR3 region has 16 residues. Per the germline V gene, CDR1 is SGHDT and CDR2 is YYEEEE. In nucleotides, the CDR3 is TGTGCCAGCAGCTTAGGGACAGGGGCTAAAAAAGAGACCCAGTACTTC. It encodes CASSLGTGAKKETQYF.

Many counts were recorded for this clonotype. V and J are TRBV29-1 and TRBJ2-5; TRBD2 aligns across 7 bases. This CDR3 contains 13 residues. Germline CDR1 SQVTM, CDR2 ANQGSEA. The trim removed 4 bases at V and 5 bases at J, leaving 7 bases unmatched. The CDR3 DNA reads as TGCAGCGTTGGTGGGAGGGCCTGGGAGACCCAGTACTTC. Amino acids: CSVGGRAWETQYF. Full variable domain (rest looked up from reference TRBV29-1 and TRBJ2-5): SAVISQKPSRDICQRGTSLTIQCQVDSQVTMMFWYRQQPGQSLTLIATANQGSEATYESGFVIDKFPISRPNLTFSTLTVSNMSPEDSSIYLCSVGGRAWETQYFGPGTRLLVL.